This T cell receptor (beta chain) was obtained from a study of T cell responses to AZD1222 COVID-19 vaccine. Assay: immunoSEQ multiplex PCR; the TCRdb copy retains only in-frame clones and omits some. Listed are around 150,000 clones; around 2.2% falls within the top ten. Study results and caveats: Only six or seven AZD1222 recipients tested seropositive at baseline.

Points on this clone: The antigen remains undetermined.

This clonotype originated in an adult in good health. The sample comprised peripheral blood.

CDR3 in amino acids: CATKPRVLNNEQFF. The CDR3 region has the DNA TGTGCCACCAAGCCCAGGGTCTTGAACAATGAGCAGTTCTTC. The rearrangement links TRBV6-5 to TRBJ2-1, with D maybe TRBD1 (5 bases). Trimming stripped 10 bases from V and 5 bases from J, with 18 bases between. The CDR3 length is 14 residues. CDR1 and CDR2 (germline): MNHEY, SVGAGI.